The 5 T cell receptor beta chains below were found in one sample sequenced in a study of T cell clusters in autoimmune cytopenias. TRB was amplified from 250 ng of peripheral blood genomic DNA per sample. One tube held mixed TRB-A and TRB-B primer pools for touch-down PCR. Following a re-call of the multiplex PCR reads, TCRdb has one entry per CDR3 protein and lacks DNA. In total, the table holds some 6,000 distinct CDR3 sequences. These data were likewise used in another study, on T cell repertoires in aging, cancer and after chemotherapy.

The sequenced material came from peripheral blood. Source of these receptors: a human donor in good health.

The chain carries TRBV7-9 and TRBJ1-4. Germline loops: CDR1 SEHNR, CDR2 FQNEAQ (reference sequence). This CDR3 has 12 residues. The chain's CDR3 is CASSLDREKLFF. The full variable domain, rest sourced from reference TRBV7-9 and TRBJ1-4, is DTGVSQNPRHKITKRGQNVTFRCDPISEHNRLYWYRQTLGQGPEFLTYFQNEAQLEKSRLLSDRFSAERPKGSFSTLEIQRTEQGDSAMYLCASSLDREKLFFGSGTQLSVL.

According to its frequency, this clonotype is medium-sized (0.01 to 0.1%). V usage is TRBV30 and J usage is TRBJ1-2; the TCRdb call, TRBD1, lacks DNA for checking. The length of the CDR3 is 15 residues. Looked up from germline, CDR1 is GTSNPN and CDR2 is SVGIG (reference sequence). This CDR3 reads CAWSLGTGHLYGYTF.

Measured by frequency, this clonotype is medium-sized. V gene TRBV15 combines with J gene TRBJ1-2; TCRdb returns TRBD1, unconfirmable since there is no DNA. CDR3 length equals 14 residues. The germline V gene has CDR1 LNHNV and CDR2 YYDKDF (reference sequence). CDR3: CATSRQGAGYGYTF.

The chain recombines TRBV6-5 with TRBJ1-3. CDR3 length: 17 residues. CDR1 and CDR2 from the germline V gene are MNHEY and SVGAGI. The CDR3 region is CASSEGSFWSSGNTIYF.

This chain uses TRBV20-1 with TRBJ2-3; the D gene TCRdb calls, TRBD1, cannot be checked with no DNA. The length of the CDR3 is 14 residues. CDR1 and CDR2 (germline): DFQATT, SNEGSKA (reference sequence). CDR3 region: CSGREGQPTDTQYF.